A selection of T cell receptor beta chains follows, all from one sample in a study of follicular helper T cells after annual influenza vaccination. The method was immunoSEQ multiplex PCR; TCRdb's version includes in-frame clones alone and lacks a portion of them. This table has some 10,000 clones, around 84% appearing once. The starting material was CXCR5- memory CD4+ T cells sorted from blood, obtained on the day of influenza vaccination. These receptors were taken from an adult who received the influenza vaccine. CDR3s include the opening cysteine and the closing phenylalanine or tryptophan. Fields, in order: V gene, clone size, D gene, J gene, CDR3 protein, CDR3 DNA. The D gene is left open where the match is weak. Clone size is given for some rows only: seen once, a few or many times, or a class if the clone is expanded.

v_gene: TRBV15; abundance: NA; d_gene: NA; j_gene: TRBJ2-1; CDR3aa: CATSPRRGTKYNEQFF; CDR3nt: TGTGCCACCAGCCCTAGGAGGGGTACCAAATACAATGAGCAGTTCTTC
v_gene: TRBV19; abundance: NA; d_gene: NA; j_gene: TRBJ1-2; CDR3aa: CASKKRGNQVDYGYTF; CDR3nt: TGTGCCAGTAAAAAGCGGGGCAACCAAGTGGACTATGGCTACACCTTC
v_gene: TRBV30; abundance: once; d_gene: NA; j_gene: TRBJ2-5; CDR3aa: CAWSVVEETQYF; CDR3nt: TGTGCCTGGAGTGTGGTGGAAGAGACCCAGTACTTC
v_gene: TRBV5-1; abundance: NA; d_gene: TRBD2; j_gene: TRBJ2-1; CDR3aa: CASSLTSGGHNEQFF; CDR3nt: TGCGCCAGCAGTCTAACTAGCGGGGGGCACAATGAGCAGTTCTTC
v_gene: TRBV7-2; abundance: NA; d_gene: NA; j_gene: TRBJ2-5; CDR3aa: CASSPNRYQETQYF; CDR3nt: TGTGCCAGCAGTCCTAACAGGTACCAAGAGACCCAGTACTTC
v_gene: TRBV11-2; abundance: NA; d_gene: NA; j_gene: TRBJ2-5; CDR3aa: CASSLVLGQSGRETQYF; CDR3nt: TGTGCCAGCAGCTTAGTGCTAGGACAGTCCGGTCGGGAGACCCAGTACTTC
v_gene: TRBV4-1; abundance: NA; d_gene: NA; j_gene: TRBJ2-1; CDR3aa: CASSQGFSPYNEQFF; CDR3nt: TGCGCCAGCAGCCAAGGGTTCAGTCCCTACAATGAGCAGTTCTTC
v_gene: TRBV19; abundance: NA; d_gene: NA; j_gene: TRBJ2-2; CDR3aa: CASSISRAGELFF; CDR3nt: TGTGCCAGTAGTATAAGCAGGGCCGGGGAGCTGTTTTTT
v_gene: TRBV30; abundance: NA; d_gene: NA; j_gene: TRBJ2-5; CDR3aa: CAWSVRRSTQYF; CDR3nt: TGTGCCTGGAGTGTACGTCGTTCGACCCAGTACTTC
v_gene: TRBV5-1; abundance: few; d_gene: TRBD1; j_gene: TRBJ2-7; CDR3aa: CASSPGQGLSYEQYF; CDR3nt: TGCGCCTCCTCCCCCGGACAGGGCCTCTCCTACGAGCAGTACTTC
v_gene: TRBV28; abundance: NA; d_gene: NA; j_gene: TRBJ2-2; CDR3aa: CASSLELKNTGELFF; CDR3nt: TGTGCCAGCAGTTTGGAACTCAAGAACACCGGGGAGCTGTTTTTT
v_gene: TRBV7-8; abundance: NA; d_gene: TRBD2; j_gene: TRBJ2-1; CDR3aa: CASSFSTVSSGRNEQFF; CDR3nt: TGTGCCAGCAGCTTTTCGACGGTTTCTAGCGGGAGGAATGAGCAGTTCTTC
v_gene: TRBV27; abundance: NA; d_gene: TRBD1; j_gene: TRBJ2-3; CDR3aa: CASSLKTGEEYF; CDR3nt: TGTGCCAGCAGTTTAAAGACAGGGGAAGAGTATTTT
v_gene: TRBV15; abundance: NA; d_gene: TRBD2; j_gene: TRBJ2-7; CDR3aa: CATSKSGTSGYEQYF; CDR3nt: TGTGCCACCAGTAAGTCCGGGACTAGCGGCTACGAGCAGTACTTC
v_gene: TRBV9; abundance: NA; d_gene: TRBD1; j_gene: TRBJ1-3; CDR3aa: CASSFGTENTIYF; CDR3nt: TGTGCCAGCAGCTTCGGGACAGAAAACACCATATATTTT
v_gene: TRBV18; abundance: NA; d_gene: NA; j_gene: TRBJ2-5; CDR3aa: CASSPQGQETQYF; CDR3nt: TGTGCCAGCTCACCACAAGGGCAAGAGACCCAGTACTTC
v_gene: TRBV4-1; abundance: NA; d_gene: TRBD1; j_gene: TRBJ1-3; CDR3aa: CASSRLLGQGINTIYF; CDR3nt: TGCGCCAGCAGCCGCCTGCTCGGACAGGGTATAAACACCATATATTTT
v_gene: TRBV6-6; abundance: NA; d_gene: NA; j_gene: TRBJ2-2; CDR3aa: CASSSGPTTGELFF; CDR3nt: TGTGCCAGCAGTTCCGGGCCTACCACCGGGGAGCTGTTTTTT
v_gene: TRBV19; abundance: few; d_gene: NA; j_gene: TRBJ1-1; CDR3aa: CASKGQSFPEAFF; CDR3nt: TGTGCCAGTAAGGGACAATCATTTCCTGAAGCTTTCTTT
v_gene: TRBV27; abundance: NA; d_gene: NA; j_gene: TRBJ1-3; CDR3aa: CASSQSGTPGNTIYF; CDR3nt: TGTGCCAGCAGTCAAAGCGGGACACCAGGAAACACCATATATTTT
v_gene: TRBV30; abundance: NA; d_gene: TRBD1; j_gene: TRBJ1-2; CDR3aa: CAWDGTGSRGYTF; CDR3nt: TGTGCCTGGGATGGGACAGGATCTCGTGGCTACACCTTC
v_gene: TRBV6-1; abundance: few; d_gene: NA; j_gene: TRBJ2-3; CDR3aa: CASSGGLADTQYF; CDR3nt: TGTGCCAGCAGCGGGGGCCTCGCAGATACGCAGTATTTT
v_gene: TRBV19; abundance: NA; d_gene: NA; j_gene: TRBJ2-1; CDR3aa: CASSTSSVGYNEQFF; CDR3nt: TGTGCCAGTAGTACATCTAGCGTGGGCTACAATGAGCAGTTCTTC
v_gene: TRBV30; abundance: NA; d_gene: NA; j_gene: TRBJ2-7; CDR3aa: CAWSPRSGSYEQYF; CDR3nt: TGTGCCTGGAGTCCCAGATCGGGATCGTACGAGCAGTACTTC
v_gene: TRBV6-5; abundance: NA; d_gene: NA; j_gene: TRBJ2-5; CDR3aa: CASSYSRRETQYF; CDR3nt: TGTGCCAGCAGTTACTCGAGGAGGGAGACCCAGTACTTC
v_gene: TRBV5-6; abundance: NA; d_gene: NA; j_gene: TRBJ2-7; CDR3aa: CASSLARISSYEQYF; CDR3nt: TGTGCCAGCAGCTTGGCTCGGATCAGCTCCTACGAGCAGTACTTC
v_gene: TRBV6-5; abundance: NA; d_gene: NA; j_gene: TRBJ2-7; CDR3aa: CASSALGRNEQYF; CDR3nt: TGTGCCAGCAGTGCTCTAGGGCGAAACGAGCAGTACTTC
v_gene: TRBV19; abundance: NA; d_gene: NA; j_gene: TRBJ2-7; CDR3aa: CASSRSVGEQYF; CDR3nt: TGTGCCAGTAGTAGGTCAGTCGGCGAGCAGTACTTC
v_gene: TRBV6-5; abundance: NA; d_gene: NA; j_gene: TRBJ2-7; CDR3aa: CASSYRVGQYEQYF; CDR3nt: TGTGCCAGCAGTTACCGCGTCGGGCAGTACGAGCAGTACTTC
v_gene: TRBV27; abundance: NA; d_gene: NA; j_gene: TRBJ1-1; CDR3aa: CASSFITGTANTEAFF; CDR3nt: TGTGCCAGCAGTTTCATAACCGGGACGGCGAACACTGAAGCTTTCTTT
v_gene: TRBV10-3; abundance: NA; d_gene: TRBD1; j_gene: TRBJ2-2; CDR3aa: CAISLYRGQGRTGELFF; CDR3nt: TGTGCCATCAGTCTCTACAGGGGACAGGGTCGGACCGGGGAGCTGTTTTTT
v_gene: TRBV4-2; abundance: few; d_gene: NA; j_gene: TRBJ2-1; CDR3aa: CASSPEVAPGNEQFF; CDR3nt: TGTGCCAGCAGCCCAGAAGTCGCCCCAGGAAATGAGCAGTTCTTC
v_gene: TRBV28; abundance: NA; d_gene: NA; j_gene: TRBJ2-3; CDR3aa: CASSSLQASTDTQYF; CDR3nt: TGTGCCAGCAGTTCGCTACAGGCTTCCACAGATACGCAGTATTTT
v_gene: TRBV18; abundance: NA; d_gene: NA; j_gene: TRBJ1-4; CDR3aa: CASSPPGAANEKLFF; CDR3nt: TGTGCCAGCTCACCTCCAGGGGCCGCTAATGAAAAACTGTTTTTT
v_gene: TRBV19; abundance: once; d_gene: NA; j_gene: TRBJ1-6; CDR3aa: CASSENRNSPPHF; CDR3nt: TGTGCCAGTAGTGAGAATAGAAATTCACCCCCCCACTTT
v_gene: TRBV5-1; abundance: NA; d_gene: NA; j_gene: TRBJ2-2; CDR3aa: CASSLETANTGELFF; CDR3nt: TGCGCCAGCAGCTTGGAGACAGCGAACACCGGGGAGCTGTTTTTT
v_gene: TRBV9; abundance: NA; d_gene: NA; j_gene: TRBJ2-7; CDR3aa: CASSPGPGNYYEQYF; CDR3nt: TGTGCCAGCAGCCCAGGTCCCGGGAACTACTACGAGCAGTACTTC
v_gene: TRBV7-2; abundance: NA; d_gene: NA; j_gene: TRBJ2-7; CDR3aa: CASSPSAGIGYEQYF; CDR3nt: TGTGCCAGCAGCCCGTCGGCAGGAATTGGCTACGAGCAGTACTTC